This TCR beta chain emerged from a study of T cell responses to AZD1222 COVID-19 vaccine (TCRdb year 2021). Study-wide context: A total of about 240 trial participants underwent TCR sequencing, of whom some 210 received two doses of AZD1222 and 26 received two doses of the MenACWY control vaccine. Trial participants were enrolled into age subgroups of 18-55, 56-69 and 70-plus years, which contained 148, 28 and 57 TCR-sequenced participants, respectively.

The time point tag for this specimen amounts to: about 28 days (+/-7) after the second vaccine dose. Because spike-specific TCR depth and breadth did not differ between the two schedules, AZD1222 recipients who got a second dose at roughly 4 weeks were pooled with those who got a second dose at roughly 12 weeks. Samples from vaccinated people were obtained from the UK trials COV001 and COV002, which included a single-blind randomized controlled phase 2/3 trial of AZD1222 (ChAdOx1 nCoV-19) in healthy adults. For TCRbeta chain sequencing, PBMC samples from trial participants were taken at day 0 and at day 28 after the second dose. The CDR3 regions of human TCRbeta chains were analyzed by immunosequencing. As for the original processing: TCRs in the repertoires were compared against a reference library of SARS-CoV-2-specific TCRs that had been generated with the MIRA antigen-specificity platform. Breadth was defined as the fraction of unique TCRs that were SARS-CoV-2-associated. Depth was defined as the fraction of total T cells that were SARS-CoV-2-associated. Using the MIRA data, every spike-specific TCR was mapped to the spike region that the TCR reacted to and assigned to either a CD4 or a CD8 class. Log10-transformed breadth and depth values were compared by one-way ANOVA with Sidak's multiple comparisons tests. Here the immuneACCESS table is served through TCRdb, limited to in-frame sequences with V and J called. Missing clones are a known gap in these copies; in checked studies unresolved V genes cover under half, and the rest lacks a known reason. V, J and clone size derive from that table, while D and trimming were established from the DNA sequence. The sample table contains some 150,000 clones; only one count was recorded for roughly 86% of them. The leading ten clones occupy less than 6% of the sample.

A remark on this clone: Its antigen is currently not known. No much larger clone is present one base from it, and per-base qualities are unavailable.

What the study reported, not specific to this receptor: Participants were mostly white British and included more females than males, and it was suggested by the authors that clonal diversity may have been underestimated. Reportedly, almost half of the unique spike-specific TCRs recognized epitopes lying outside the regions that are mutated in the B.1.351 and B.1.1.7 variants. Spike-specific TCR breadth and depth rose significantly after two AZD1222 doses compared with day 0 and with MenACWY recipients. Conclusions about previously exposed vaccinees are limited, since just a handful of AZD1222 recipients were seropositive for SARS-CoV-2 at baseline. In the small 56-69-year group, the increase in depth fell short of significance, most likely because of low power. Because no samples from the day 14 peak response were available, repertoires could be characterized only after the peak T cell response. Vaccine-associated CD4 TCRs spanned the whole spike protein, with dominant responses in regions 160-218 and 743-854.

Cut back by 3 bases and 2 bases, the V and J ends lie 9 bases apart. Per the germline V gene, SGHVS is the CDR1 and FNYEAQ is the CDR2. From the cysteine up to the phenylalanine, the CDR3 has a length of 14 residues. The kept DNA is CDR3 alone, 42 bases in frame from the first base. This sequence was found in an adult who received the AZD1222 COVID-19 vaccine. The chain uses TRBV7-6 and TRBJ2-3, with the D gene possibly TRBD1 or TRBD2, each one fitting 5 bases. The source material was peripheral blood, sampled 28 days after the second AZD1222 dose. The DNA sequence is given as TGTGCCAGCAGCTTGGGGGACGCCACAGATACGCAGTATTTT. It specifies CASSLGDATDTQYF. Reference TRBV7-6 and TRBJ2-3 proteins supply the regions before and after the CDR3; the full variable domain is: GAGVSQSPRYKVTKRGQDVALRCDPISGHVSLYWYRQALGQGPEFLTYFNYEAQQDKSGLPNDRFSAERPEGSISTLTIQRTEQRDSAMYRCASSLGDATDTQYFGPGTRLTVL.